This T cell receptor beta chain appears in the sequencing data of a study of T cell responses to AZD1222 COVID-19 vaccine. Sequencing was performed with immunoSEQ multiplex PCR; in TCRdb, only in-frame clones are kept and a portion is missing. Of about 35,000 clones in the sample, about nine tenths were seen once. V lost 6 bases and J lost 0; bases outside the gene matches: 7. CDR3 length: 15 residues. Germline CDR1 SNHLY, CDR2 FYNNEI. The J gene is TRBJ2-7, the V gene TRBV2; 8 positions agree with TRBD1. The receptor was isolated from an adult who received the AZD1222 COVID-19 vaccine. The sequenced sample was peripheral blood, obtained 28 days after the second AZD1222 dose. This CDR3 is CASSAGTGLSYEQYF. Written as DNA, the CDR3 is TGTGCCAGCAGCGCAGGGACAGGACTCTCCTACGAGCAGTACTTC.